This is a list of T cell receptor beta chains from one sample in a study of blood T cell repertoires in COVID-19. Some clones are missing from TCRdb's copy, which holds only in-frame ones; the method was immunoSEQ multiplex PCR. Seen here are about 110,000 clones, around 90% observed once, and the top ten hold about 1.1%. The sequenced sample was peripheral blood. These receptors were collected from a human donor in a cohort sampled during active COVID-19. Each CDR3 is given with its conserved first and last residue. D genes are given only for firm matches. Clone size is stated in some rows and not others, as once, few, many or a class when expanded.

-,TRBJ2-6,-,TRBV7-3,CASSSPPGGVGANVLTF,TGTGCCAGCAGCTCCCCCCCGGGGGGCGTTGGGGCCAACGTCCTGACTTTC
-,TRBJ1-2,medium-sized,TRBV13,CASSLGLGRTGNYGYTF,TGTGCCAGCAGCTTAGGCCTGGGGAGAACGGGGAACTATGGCTACACCTTC
TRBD2,TRBJ2-3,-,TRBV4-2,CASSQDGRGGGTDTQYF,TGTGCCAGCAGCCAAGATGGGAGGGGTGGGGGGACAGATACGCAGTATTTT
TRBD1,TRBJ1-2,-,TRBV3-1/TRBV3-2,CASSPGTGGNYGYTF,TGTGCCAGCAGCCCTGGGACAGGGGGCAACTATGGCTACACCTTC
TRBD1,TRBJ1-1,-,TRBV5-6,CASSFWRGQVEAFF,TGTGCCAGCAGCTTCTGGAGGGGGCAGGTGGAAGCTTTCTTT
TRBD2,TRBJ2-2,-,TRBV27,CASSSPRGVRTGELFF,TGTGCCAGCAGTTCCCCCCGGGGGGTCAGGACCGGGGAGCTGTTTTTT
-,TRBJ2-7,once,TRBV11-2,CASSQGFTQYF,TGTGCCAGCTCCCAGGGGTTCACGCAGTACTTC
-,TRBJ1-1,-,TRBV6-6,CAFGGVGTEAFF,TGTGCCTTCGGGGGGGTGGGCACTGAAGCTTTCTTT
TRBD2,TRBJ2-3,once,TRBV4-3,CASSNLNGLAGDRVCTDTQYF,TGCGCCAGCAGCAACCTGAACGGACTAGCGGGAGATCGTGTGTGCACAGATACGCAGTATTTT
TRBD2,TRBJ2-4,-,TRBV11-2,CASTSSGAGGNIQYF,TGTGCCAGCACCTCTTCAGGAGCGGGGGGAAACATTCAGTACTTC
-,TRBJ1-3,-,TRBV5-1,CASSLAVSSGNTIYF,TGCGCCAGCAGCTTGGCTGTCAGCTCTGGAAACACCATATATTTT
-,TRBJ2-5,-,TRBV6-5,CASSSLNQETQYF,TGTGCCAGCAGTTCCCTTAACCAAGAGACCCAGTACTTC
-,TRBJ1-2,-,TRBV18,CASSDRNYGYTF,TGTGCCAGCTCAGACAGAAACTATGGCTACACCTTC
TRBD2,TRBJ2-7,-,TRBV29-1,CSAREGSGSLVQYF,TGCAGCGCCAGGGAGGGTAGCGGGAGTCTCGTGCAGTACTTC
TRBD1,TRBJ1-5,-,TRBV7-2,CASSLSLGDRGNQPQHF,TGTGCCAGCAGCCTTTCTTTAGGGGACAGGGGCAATCAGCCCCAGCATTTT
-,TRBJ2-3,-,TRBV2,CASSDPRPGTDTQYF,TGTGCCAGCAGTGACCCTCGACCGGGGACAGATACGCAGTATTTT
TRBD1,TRBJ2-7,-,TRBV27,CASSRGTGRWEQYF,TGTGCCAGCAGCCGCGGGACAGGGCGGTGGGAGCAGTACTTC
-,TRBJ1-1,-,TRBV28,CASSPWGAVNTEAFF,TGTGCCAGCAGCCCCTGGGGAGCGGTGAACACTGAAGCTTTCTTT
-,TRBJ2-7,-,TRBV7-9,CASSHGGEAYEQYF,TGTGCCAGCAGCCACGGCGGGGAAGCCTACGAGCAGTACTTC
-,TRBJ2-1,once,TRBV14,CASSSRRPGSTYNEQFF,TGTGCCAGCAGCTCCCGGCGTCCGGGGTCTACCTACAATGAGCAGTTCTTC
TRBD2,TRBJ2-3,-,TRBV9,CASSVDSGGLAGDTDTQYF,TGTGCCAGCAGCGTAGATTCGGGCGGACTAGCGGGGGACACAGATACGCAGTATTTT
-,TRBJ1-1,-,TRBV7-2,CASSAGRARRNTEAFF,TGTGCCAGCAGCGCCGGGCGGGCACGACGGAACACTGAAGCTTTCTTT
TRBD2,TRBJ2-1,-,TRBV27,CASRFSSGSINEQFF,TGTGCCAGCAGGTTCTCCAGCGGGAGTATCAATGAGCAGTTCTTC
-,TRBJ1-1,-,TRBV5-1,CASSLQGNTEAFF,TGCGCCAGCAGCTTACAGGGTAACACTGAAGCTTTCTTT
-,TRBJ1-2,-,TRBV12-3/TRBV12-4,CASGTQGNYGYTF,TGTGCCAGCGGGACCCAGGGGAACTATGGCTACACCTTC
-,TRBJ1-2,-,TRBV19,CASSGQTINYGYTF,TGTGCCAGTAGCGGACAGACCATTAACTATGGCTACACCTTC
TRBD1,TRBJ1-1,-,TRBV5-1,CASSPGLGQANTEAFF,TGCGCCAGCAGCCCTGGACTGGGACAGGCGAACACTGAAGCTTTCTTT
TRBD1,TRBJ1-1,-,TRBV4-1,CASSRHSRGYTEAFF,TGCGCCAGCAGCCGCCATTCCAGGGGGTACACTGAAGCTTTCTTT
-,TRBJ2-3,-,TRBV6-5,CASRSSADTQYF,TGTGCCAGCAGGTCGAGCGCAGATACGCAGTATTTT
TRBD1,TRBJ1-1,-,TRBV10-3,CAISQGQGKGKTEAFF,TGTGCCATCAGCCAGGGACAGGGCAAAGGGAAGACTGAAGCTTTCTTT
-,TRBJ1-4,-,TRBV7-2,CASSPRTANEKLFF,TGTGCCAGCAGCCCAAGGACAGCTAATGAAAAACTGTTTTTT
-,TRBJ1-1,-,TRBV25-1,CASSESTVMNTEAFF,TGTGCCAGCAGTGAATCCACGGTTATGAACACTGAAGCTTTCTTT
TRBD1,TRBJ2-7,-,TRBV27,CASSARDRNSYEQYF,TGTGCCAGCAGTGCCCGGGACAGGAACTCCTACGAGCAGTACTTC
-,TRBJ1-2,-,TRBV24-1,CATSDLAGDNYGYTF,TGTGCCACCAGTGATTTAGCGGGGGATAACTATGGCTACACCTTC
-,TRBJ1-6,-,TRBV5-1,CASSLFSGGNSPLHF,TGCGCCAGCAGCTTATTCTCGGGGGGGAATTCACCCCTCCACTTT
TRBD1,TRBJ2-5,few,TRBV5-4,CASSPDRYQETQYF,TGTGCCAGCAGCCCGGACAGGTACCAAGAGACCCAGTACTTC